The 8 T cell receptor beta chains reported below all come from one sample, sequenced in a study of T cell changes during pregnancy in multiple sclerosis. Libraries were prepared by immunoSEQ multiplex PCR; TCRdb keeps only in-frame clonotypes and omits some of them. The sample contains around 60,000 clones, around 96% of which appear only once. This sample comprised CD8+ T cells from peripheral blood mononuclear cells, obtained after pregnancy. Receptor source: a female donor with multiple sclerosis, enrolled in a pregnancy study.

This clone was detected once. The DNA of the CDR3 is TGTGCCAGCTATACGGACAGAAATCAGCCCCAGCATTTT. Translated: CASYTDRNQPQHF. This chain uses TRBV25-1 with TRBJ1-5, with D possibly TRBD1 on 6 matching bases. CDR3 length: 13 amino acids. V gave up 8 bases and J gave up 4 bases, with 12 bases separating them. Germline values: CDR1 MGHDK, CDR2 SYGVNS.

The chain employs TRBV27 and TRBJ2-7, with TRBD1 matching 9 bases. The CDR3 length is 15 residues. With 3 bases clipped from V and 6 bases from J, the junction kept 9 bases outside the gene matches. Germline V gene data show CDR1 as MNHEY and CDR2 as SMNVEV (reference sequence). The DNA for the CDR3 is TGTGCCAGCAGTTTGTCCCCCGGGACAGGGTTCGAGCAGTACTTC. Its translation: CASSLSPGTGFEQYF.

This clone appeared a single time. The chain combines TRBV14 with TRBJ2-7; 7 bases fit TRBD2. The germline CDR1 and CDR2 sequences are SGHDN and FVKESK. The CDR3 totals 14 residues. The ends lost 1 base at V and 5 bases at J; junction bases unmatched: 5. The CDR3 DNA is TGTGCCAGCAGCCAAGCCGGGAGGTCGAACGAGCAGTACTTC. Its translation is CASSQAGRSNEQYF.

The chain combines TRBV21-1 with TRBJ2-7; no check of the table's D call, TRBD2, against the DNA was made. TRBV21-1 is reported as a pseudogene. This CDR3 is built from 15 residues. The CDR3 loop is CASNGRTRPLNEQYF. CDR3 in DNA: TGTGCCAGCAACGGGAGGACGCGACCGCTCAACGAGCAGTACTTC.

The rearrangement links TRBV21-1 to TRBJ2-1; TRBD1 is the table's D call, not checked against the DNA. TRBV21-1 is a recognized pseudogene. The CDR3 totals 12 residues. CDR3: CASTVPYNEQFF. The DNA for the CDR3 is TGTGCCAGCACAGTCCCGTACAATGAGCAGTTCTTC.

The gene calls are TRBV27 and TRBJ2-7, with 8 nucleotides matching TRBD1. V gave up 8 bases and J gave up 6 bases; unmatched junction bases: 9. Germline CDR1 is MNHEY and CDR2 is SMNVEV (reference sequence). This CDR3 has 13 amino acids. CDR3 in amino acids: CASGQGLVGEQYF. The CDR3 coding sequence is TGTGCCAGCGGACAGGGCCTAGTGGGCGAGCAGTACTTC.

This chain uses TRBV19 with TRBJ2-7, with a tentative D call TRBD2 (6 bases). V dropped 3 bases and J dropped 6 bases, with 15 bases sitting between them. CDR1 is LNHDA, CDR2 SQIVND, per germline (reference sequence). The CDR3 covers 14 residues. For the CDR3, the DNA is TGTGCCAGTAGTATGTCCGGGGGTAACGGCGAGCAGTACTTC. As protein: CASSMSGGNGEQYF.

This clone was recorded once. The rearrangement links TRBV7-9 to TRBJ1-3, with D possibly matching TRBD1 (5 bases). CDR1 SEHNR and CDR2 FQNEAQ come from the germline V gene (reference sequence). V gave up 4 bases and J gave up 0 bases, with 13 bases separating them. The CDR3 is 16 residues long. The CDR3 DNA reads TGTGCCAGCAGCTCCCTTACAGGCTCCTCTGGAAACACCATATATTTT. This sequence encodes CASSSLTGSSGNTIYF.